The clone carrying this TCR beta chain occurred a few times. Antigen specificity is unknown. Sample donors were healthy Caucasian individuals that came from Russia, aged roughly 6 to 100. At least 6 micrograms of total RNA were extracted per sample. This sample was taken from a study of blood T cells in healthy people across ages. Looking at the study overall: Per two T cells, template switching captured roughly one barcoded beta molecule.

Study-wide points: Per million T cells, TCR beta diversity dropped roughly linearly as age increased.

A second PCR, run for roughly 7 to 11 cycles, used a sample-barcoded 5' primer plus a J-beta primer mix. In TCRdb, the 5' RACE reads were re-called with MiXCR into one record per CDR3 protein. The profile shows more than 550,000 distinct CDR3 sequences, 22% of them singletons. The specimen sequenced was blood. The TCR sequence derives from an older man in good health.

Written as DNA, the CDR3 is TGCGCCAGCAGCCCCGACAGGGGTCAGCAGTACTTC. This gives the protein CASSPDRGQQYF. The chain links TRBV5-1 to TRBJ2-5; 8 nucleotides align to TRBD1. The germline V gene encodes CDR1 SGHRS and CDR2 YFSETQ. The CDR3 loop spans 12 amino acids. With V trimmed by 4 bases and J by 11 bases, 7 bases remained unmatched.